Each of the 26 T cell receptor beta chains below was sequenced from the same sample in a study of blood T cell repertoires in COVID-19. Data came from immunoSEQ multiplex PCR; TCRdb stores just in-frame clones and leaves some out. Altogether approximately 390,000 clones are present, around 87% being singletons, with the ten largest covering roughly 2.1%. Sequenced material: peripheral blood. The origin of the receptors is a woman between 55 and 75 years old with COVID-19, enrolled during active disease.

The genes are TRBV5-4 and TRBJ1-6; 10 nucleotides agree with TRBD1. The germline V gene encodes CDR1 SGHNT and CDR2 YYREEE (reference sequence). V dropped 7 bases and J dropped 1; count of bases not matched to a gene: 5. The CDR3 spans 16 residues. The CDR3 region is CASSRGQGSYNSPLHF. The CDR3 DNA reads as TGTGCCAGCTCGAGGGGACAGGGGTCCTATAATTCACCCCTCCACTTT.

The CDR3 DNA follows: TGCGCCAGCAGTGAGTCGGGGGGGCTCGAGGAAAAACTGTTTTTT. Translating it yields CASSESGGLEEKLFF. This rearrangement joins TRBV10-2 to TRBJ1-4; a weak D match, TRBD1 (6 bases). Germline V gene data show CDR1 as WSHSY and CDR2 as SAAADI. Trimming removed 0 bases at V and 8 bases at J, with 13 bases between. This CDR3 spans 15 amino acids.

The chain couples TRBV6-5 to TRBJ1-2; 11 nucleotides match TRBD1. The CDR3 loop spans 14 amino acids. CDR1 MNHEY and CDR2 SVGAGI come from the germline V gene. J lost 7 bases, V lost 5 bases, and 6 bases had no gene match. For the CDR3, the DNA is TGTGCCAGCAGTCCGGGACAGGGGGATAGTGGCTACACCTTC. It translates to CASSPGQGDSGYTF.

The V and J genes are TRBV4-1 and TRBJ1-5; a weak D match, TRBD1 (6 bases). V was clipped by 0 bases and J by 7 bases, with 19 bases between them. This CDR3 region has 17 residues. Germline CDR1 reads MGHRA; CDR2 reads YSYEKL. CDR3 region: CASSQDRRTLQGQPQHF. As DNA, the CDR3 is TGCGCCAGCAGCCAAGATCGTAGGACACTCCAGGGGCAGCCCCAGCATTTT.

This rearrangement joins TRBV6-1 to TRBJ2-3; no reliable D call. The CDR3 extends over 17 amino acids. Germline V gene lookup returns CDR1 MNHNS and CDR2 SASEGT. The germline V and J ends were trimmed by 4 bases and 2 bases, with 19 bases remaining between them. CDR3 coding DNA: TGTGCCAGCAGTGCGCTCCAGGTGGCCCCCATCACAGATACGCAGTATTTT. It encodes CASSALQVAPITDTQYF.

The chain combines TRBV9 with TRBJ1-2, with 8 bases identical to TRBD1. Germline V gives CDR1 SGDLS, CDR2 YYNGEE. The CDR3 is 16 amino acids. V gave up 3 bases and J gave up 1 base; unmatched junction bases: 8. CDR3 loop: CASSAGIDRGNYGYTF. The CDR3 DNA is TGTGCCAGCAGCGCGGGGATTGACAGGGGTAACTATGGCTACACCTTC.

The rearrangement uses TRBV10-1 and TRBJ1-5, with D maybe TRBD1 (5 bases). V was shortened by 4 bases and J by 0 bases, with 16 bases between the two germline ends. The CDR3 covers 17 residues. Germline V gene sequence: CDR1 WNHNN, CDR2 SYGVQD (reference sequence). CDR3 sequence reads: CASSGTRPSNSNQPQHF. The DNA for the CDR3 is TGCGCCAGCAGTGGGACAAGGCCCTCTAATAGCAATCAGCCCCAGCATTTT.

The V and J genes are TRBV9 and TRBJ1-3; D possibly corresponds to TRBD1 (6 bases). V lost 3 bases, J lost 0 bases, and 16 bases lay in between. The CDR3 loop spans 17 amino acids. Germline V lookup: CDR1 SGDLS, CDR2 YYNGEE. The CDR3 reads CASSADGGASSGNTIYF. DNA for the CDR3: TGTGCCAGCAGCGCCGACGGGGGGGCTAGCTCTGGAAACACCATATATTTT. The full variable domain, rest sourced from reference TRBV9 and TRBJ1-3, is DSGVTQTPKHLITATGQRVTLRCSPRSGDLSVYWYQQSLDQGLQFLIQYYNGEERAKGNILERFSAQQFPDLHSELNLSSLELGDSALYFCASSADGGASSGNTIYFGEGSWLTVV.

CDR3 loop: CASSAPDRANSPLHF. In nucleotides, the CDR3 is TGTGCCAGCAGTGCCCCAGACAGGGCCAATTCACCCCTCCACTTT. The rearrangement uses TRBV28 and TRBJ1-6; 7 positions agree with TRBD1. V trimming: 5 bases; J trimming: 7 bases; junction bases outside the gene matches: 8. Per germline, CDR1 MDHEN and CDR2 SYDVKM. There are 15 residues in the CDR3.

As DNA, the CDR3 is TGCGCCAGCAGCTGGACAGAGGCTCGGGGAAACACCATATATTTT. Encoded protein: CASSWTEARGNTIYF. The rearrangement uses TRBV5-1 and TRBJ1-3, with D maybe TRBD1 (6 bases). With 3 bases removed from V and 4 bases from J, the gap between germline ends came to 14 bases. Germline V lookup: CDR1 SGHRS, CDR2 YFSETQ. This CDR3 has 15 amino acids.

The V and J genes are TRBV5-1 and TRBJ2-6; 8 nucleotides match TRBD2. The CDR3 is 18 residues long. Germline V lookup: CDR1 SGHRS, CDR2 YFSETQ. Trimming took 2 bases from V and 0 from J; bases not matched to a gene: 7. The CDR3 coding sequence is TGCGCCAGCAGCTTAGGGAGCGGGGGTGTCTCTGGGGCCAACGTCCTGACTTTC. Protein sequence: CASSLGSGGVSGANVLTF. Variable domain in full (rest from reference TRBV5-1 and TRBJ2-6): KAGVTQTPRYLIKTRGQQVTLSCSPISGHRSVSWYQQTPGQGLQFLFEYFSETQRNKGNFPGRFSGRQFSNSRSEMNVSTLELGDSALYLCASSLGSGGVSGANVLTFGAGSRLTVL.

The chain uses TRBV4-1 and TRBJ2-7, with a possible D match to TRBD2 (5 bases). This CDR3 region has 12 residues. CDR1 and CDR2 (germline): MGHRA, YSYEKL. The ends were cut back, 3 bases at V and 7 bases at J, with 10 bases in the middle. The CDR3 spells CASSHPRGEQYF. Here the CDR3 DNA reads TGCGCCAGCAGCCACCCCCGGGGAGAGCAGTACTTC.

The chain employs TRBV20-1 and TRBJ1-1, with unresolved D. The V gene lost 3 bases and the J gene lost 3 bases, with 5 bases spanning the gap. The germline V gene has CDR1 DFQATT and CDR2 SNEGSKA (reference sequence). The CDR3 sequence is 11 residues long. The DNA for the CDR3 is TGCAGTGCTAGGGGAGACACTGAAGCTTTCTTT. Its protein product is CSARGDTEAFF.

The rearrangement joins TRBV3-1 (or the pseudogene TRBV3-2) to TRBJ2-3, with D unresolved. The ends were cut back, 1 base at V and 4 bases at J, with 6 bases in the middle. Germline V CDR1 and CDR2: LGHDT, YNNKEL (reference sequence). This CDR3 region has 13 residues. The DNA of the CDR3 is TGTGCCAGCAGCCAAGGGGCCTCAGATACGCAGTATTTT. It encodes CASSQGASDTQYF.

The chain combines TRBV12-3 or TRBV12-4 with TRBJ1-1, with no clear D. Trimming stripped 2 bases from V and 7 bases from J, with 5 bases between. CDR3 length: 11 amino acids. The CDR3 here is CASSLSVEAFF. CDR3 in DNA: TGTGCCAGCAGTTTATCCGTTGAAGCTTTCTTT.

The chain has TRBV6-5 and TRBJ2-1, with a tentative D call TRBD1 (6 bases). V gave up 5 bases and J gave up 1 base, with 9 bases separating them. The CDR3 sequence is 14 residues long. CDR1 is MNHEY, CDR2 SVGAGI, per germline. The CDR3 is CASSKQGSYNEQFF. CDR3 bases: TGTGCCAGCAGTAAACAGGGATCCTACAATGAGCAGTTCTTC.

The V call is TRBV6-6, the J call TRBJ1-6, with a weak D call TRBD1 (5 bases). Trimming took off 5 bases at V and 7 bases at J, with 9 bases between the two ends. Germline values: CDR1 MNHNY, CDR2 SVGAGI (reference sequence). This CDR3 is 13 amino acids long. The CDR3 spells CASSPDRNSPLHF. The CDR3 DNA is TGTGCCAGCAGTCCCGACAGAAATTCACCCCTCCACTTT.

This clone was picked up one time. The chain is built from TRBV7-9 and TRBJ2-2, with 11 bases matching TRBD2. The germline gives CDR1 SEHNR, CDR2 FQNEAQ (reference sequence). This CDR3 spans 16 amino acids. With 5 bases clipped from V and 6 bases from J, the junction kept 8 bases outside the gene matches. The CDR3 spells CASSLTGLAGAGELFF. Here the CDR3 DNA reads TGTGCCAGCAGCCTAACCGGACTAGCGGGCGCCGGGGAGCTGTTTTTT.

The V call is TRBV29-1, the J call TRBJ2-1; TRBD1 aligns across 7 bases. Germline V gene data show CDR1 as SQVTM and CDR2 as ANQGSEA. Trimming took 6 bases from V and 7 from J; bases not matched to a gene: 0. The CDR3 contains 10 residues. This chain's CDR3 is CSVRGNEQFF. CDR3 nucleotides: TGCAGCGTCAGGGGGAATGAGCAGTTCTTC.

This rearrangement joins TRBV2 to TRBJ1-4, with 10 bases aligning to TRBD1. CDR3 size: 16 residues. V was clipped by 5 bases and J by 3 bases; unmatched bases: 6. The V gene's germline CDR1 is SNHLY and CDR2 FYNNEI. CDR3 loop: CASSPRDRGANEKLFF. DNA for the CDR3: TGTGCCAGCAGTCCCCGGGACAGGGGAGCTAATGAAAAACTGTTTTTT. Variable domain in full (rest from reference TRBV2 and TRBJ1-4): EPEVTQTPSHQVTQMGQEVILRCVPISNHLYFYWYRQILGQKVEFLVSFYNNEISEKSEIFDDQFSVERPDGSNFTLKIRSTKLEDSAMYFCASSPRDRGANEKLFFGSGTQLSVL.

The V and J genes are TRBV28 and TRBJ2-1, with a tentative D call TRBD2 (6 bases). The germline CDR1 and CDR2 sequences are MDHEN and SYDVKM. This CDR3 has 15 amino acids. Trimming removed 5 bases at V and 8 bases at J, with 19 bases between. In nucleotides, the CDR3 is TGTGCCAGCAGTAATCCGGGACTCCTTGGCGATGAGCAGTTCTTC. It codes for CASSNPGLLGDEQFF.

The V and J genes are TRBV10-2 and TRBJ2-2, with 8 bases lining up with TRBD2. The V gene's germline CDR1 is WSHSY and CDR2 SAAADI. The V and J ends lost 3 bases and 3 bases, in that order; junction bases with no gene match: 9. This CDR3 has 17 amino acids. The chain's CDR3 is CASSDPFSGAYTGELFF. CDR3 coding DNA: TGCGCCAGCAGTGACCCGTTTAGCGGGGCCTACACCGGGGAGCTGTTTTTT.

This clone has just one count. V gene TRBV4-1 combines with J gene TRBJ2-3; a weak D match, TRBD2 (7 bases). CDR3 length: 16 residues. The V gene lost 4 bases and the J gene lost 1 base, with 15 bases spanning the gap. The V gene's germline CDR1 is MGHRA and CDR2 YSYEKL. The CDR3 sequence is CASSPFGEGGTDTQYF. CDR3 nucleotide sequence: TGCGCCAGCAGCCCTTTTGGGGAGGGGGGCACAGATACGCAGTATTTT.

The chain combines TRBV11-2 with TRBJ1-2; D may be TRBD1 (6 bases). Germline CDR1 and CDR2: SGHAT and FQNNGV. This CDR3 is 13 amino acids long. Deletions cut 5 bases from V and 0 bases from J, with 7 bases between. CDR3 in DNA: TGTGCCAGCAGCAGGGACACTAACTATGGCTACACCTTC. This sequence encodes CASSRDTNYGYTF.

The chain uses TRBV6-5 and TRBJ1-2; D is unresolved. The germline V and J ends were trimmed by 2 bases and 9 bases, with 13 bases remaining between them. The germline CDR1 and CDR2 sequences are MNHEY and SVGAGI. The CDR3 is made up of 13 amino acids. The CDR3 here is CASSYRGARSYTF. CDR3 in DNA: TGTGCCAGCAGTTACCGCGGCGCCAGAAGCTACACCTTC.

J is TRBJ2-1 and V is TRBV30; 9 bases line up with TRBD2. V gave up 0 bases and J gave up 2 bases; unmatched junction bases: 2. Germline V gene data show CDR1 as GTSNPN and CDR2 as SVGIG (reference sequence). This CDR3 has 15 amino acids. CDR3 sequence: CAWSVGGGAYNEQFF. In DNA form, the CDR3 reads TGTGCCTGGAGTGTCGGCGGGGGGGCCTACAATGAGCAGTTCTTC.